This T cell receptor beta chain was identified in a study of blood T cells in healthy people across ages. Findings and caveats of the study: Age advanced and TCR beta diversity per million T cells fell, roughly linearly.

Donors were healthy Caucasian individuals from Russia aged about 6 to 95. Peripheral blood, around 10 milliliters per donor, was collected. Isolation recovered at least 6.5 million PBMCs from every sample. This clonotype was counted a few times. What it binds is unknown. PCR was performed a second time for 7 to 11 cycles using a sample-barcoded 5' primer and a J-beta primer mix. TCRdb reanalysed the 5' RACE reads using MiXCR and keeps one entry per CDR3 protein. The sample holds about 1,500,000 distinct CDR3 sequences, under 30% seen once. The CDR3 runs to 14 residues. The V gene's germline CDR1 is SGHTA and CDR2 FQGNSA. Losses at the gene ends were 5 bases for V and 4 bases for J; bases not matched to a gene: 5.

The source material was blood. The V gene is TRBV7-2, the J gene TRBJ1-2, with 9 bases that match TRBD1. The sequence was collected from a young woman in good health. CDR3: CASSRDRDPYGYTF. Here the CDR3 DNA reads TGTGCCAGCAGCCGGGACAGGGATCCCTATGGCTACACCTTC.